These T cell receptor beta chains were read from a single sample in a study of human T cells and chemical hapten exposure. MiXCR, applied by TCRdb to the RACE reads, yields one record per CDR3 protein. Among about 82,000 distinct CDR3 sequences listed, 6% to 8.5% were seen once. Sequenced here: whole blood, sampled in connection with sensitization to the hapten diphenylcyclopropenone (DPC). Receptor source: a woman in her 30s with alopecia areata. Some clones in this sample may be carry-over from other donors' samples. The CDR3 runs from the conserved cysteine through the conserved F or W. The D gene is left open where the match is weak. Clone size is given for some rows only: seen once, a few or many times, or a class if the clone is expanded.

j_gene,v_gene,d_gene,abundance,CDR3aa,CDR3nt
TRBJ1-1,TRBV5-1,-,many,CASSWDQGTGTEAFF,TGCGCCAGCAGCTGGGACCAGGGGACGGGCACTGAAGCTTTCTTT
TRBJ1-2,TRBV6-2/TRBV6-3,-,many,CASCEVPLYGYTF,TGTGCCAGCTGCGAGGTACCTCTCTATGGCTACACCTTC
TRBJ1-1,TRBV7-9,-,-,CASSPAGGAEAFF,TGTGCCAGCAGCCCGGCCGGGGGGGCGGAGGCTTTCTTT
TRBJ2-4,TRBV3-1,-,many,CASSQMGQKNIQYF,TGTGCCAGCAGCCAAATGGGACAAAAAAACATTCAGTACTTC
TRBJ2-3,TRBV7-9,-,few,CASSLEWATDTQYF,TGTGCCAGCAGCTTAGAGTGGGCTACAGATACGCAGTATTTT
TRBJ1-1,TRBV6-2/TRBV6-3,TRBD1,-,CASSLQGALNTEAFF,TGTGCCAGCAGTCTCCAGGGGGCTTTGAACACTGAAGCTTTCTTT
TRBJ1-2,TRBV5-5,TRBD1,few,CASSRQGDRDGYTF,TGTGCCAGCAGCCGACAGGGGGACCGAGATGGCTACACCTTC
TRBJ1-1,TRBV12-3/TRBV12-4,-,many,CASSSSRNTEAFF,TGTGCCAGCAGTTCCTCCAGAAACACTGAAGCTTTCTTT
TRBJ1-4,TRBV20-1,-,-,CSARDRRGVRLFF,TGCAGTGCTAGAGATCGTAGGGGGGTTAGACTGTTTTTT
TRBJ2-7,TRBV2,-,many,CASRIQGSNEQYF,TGTGCCAGCAGGATACAGGGCTCTAACGAGCAGTACTTC
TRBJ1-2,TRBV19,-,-,CATSGINYGYTF,TGTGCCACCTCAGGAATTAACTATGGCTACACCTTC
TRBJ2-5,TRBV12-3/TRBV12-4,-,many,CASRATGMGNQETQYF,TGTGCCAGCAGGGCCACAGGGATGGGAAACCAAGAGACCCAGTACTTC
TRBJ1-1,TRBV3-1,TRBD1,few,CASSQVVSRGGRGISNTEAFF,TGTGCCAGCAGCCAAGTGGTCTCGCGCGGGGGCAGGGGGATAAGTAACACTGAAGCTTTCTTT
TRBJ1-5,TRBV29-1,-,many,CSVGHNQPQHF,TGCAGCGTTGGACATAATCAGCCCCAGCATTTT
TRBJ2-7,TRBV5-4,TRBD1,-,CASSLRGRVDEQYF,TGTGCCAGCAGCTTGAGGGGGCGCGTAGACGAGCAGTACTTC
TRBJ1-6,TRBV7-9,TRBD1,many,CASSLALAGGDSPLHF,TGTGCCAGCAGCTTAGCGTTAGCAGGGGGCGATTCACCCCTCCACTTT
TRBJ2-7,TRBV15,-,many,CATSLPGTYYEQYF,TGTGCCACCAGCCTACCGGGGACCTACTACGAGCAGTACTTC
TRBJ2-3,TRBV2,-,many,CASSDMGARSTDTQYF,TGTGCCAGCAGTGATATGGGGGCGAGGTCCACAGATACGCAGTATTTT
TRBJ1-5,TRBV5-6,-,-,CASSSLGTNSNQPQHF,TGTGCCAGCAGCTCCCTCGGGACTAATAGCAATCAGCCCCAGCATTTT
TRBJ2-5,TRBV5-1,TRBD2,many,CASSLLGLAGSRETQYF,TGCGCCAGCAGCTTACTTGGACTAGCGGGGTCTAGAGAGACCCAGTACTTC
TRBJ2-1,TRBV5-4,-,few,CASSLNRAYNEQFF,TGTGCCAGCAGCTTAAACAGGGCCTACAATGAGCAGTTCTTC
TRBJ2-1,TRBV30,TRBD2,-,CAWSVLRGAQFF,TGTGCCTGGAGTGTACTGCGGGGGGCGCAGTTCTTC
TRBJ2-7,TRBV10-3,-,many,CAISEAQDSYEQYF,TGTGCCATCAGTGAGGCCCAAGACTCCTACGAGCAGTACTTC
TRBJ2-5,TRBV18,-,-,CASSRHRAPGETQYF,TGTGCCAGCTCACGCCACAGGGCTCCAGGAGAGACCCAGTACTTC
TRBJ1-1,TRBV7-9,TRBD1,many,CASSALSGTGGSEAFF,TGTGCCAGCAGCGCTCTATCCGGGACAGGGGGATCCGAAGCTTTCTTT
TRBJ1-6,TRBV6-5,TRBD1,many,CASRLGQVNSPLHF,TGTGCCAGCAGGTTGGGACAGGTTAATTCACCCCTCCACTTT
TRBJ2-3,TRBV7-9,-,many,CASSLAVQADTQYF,TGTGCCAGCAGCTTAGCGGTCCAAGCAGATACGCAGTATTTT
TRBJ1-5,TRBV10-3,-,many,CAISALGSNQPQHF,TGTGCCATCAGCGCCCTGGGTAGCAATCAGCCCCAGCATTTT
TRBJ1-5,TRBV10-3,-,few,CAISESGGIDQPQHF,TGTGCCATCAGTGAGTCGGGGGGAATCGATCAGCCCCAGCATTTT
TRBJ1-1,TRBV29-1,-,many,CSVEGGLNTEAFF,TGCAGCGTGGAGGGAGGGTTGAACACTGAAGCTTTCTTT
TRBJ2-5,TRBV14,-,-,CASSDRTDQETQYF,TGTGCCAGCAGCGATAGGACAGACCAAGAGACCCAGTACTTC
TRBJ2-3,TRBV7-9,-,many,CASRVDSTDTQYF,TGTGCCAGCAGGGTAGACAGCACAGATACGCAGTATTTT